This is a list of T cell receptor beta chains from one sample in a study of cytomegalovirus exposure and HLA in healthy donors. The table came from immunoSEQ multiplex PCR; TCRdb's copy has only in-frame clones and leaves some out. The sample has some 150,000 clones; almost 80% are singletons. What was sequenced was PBMCs. The receptors were gathered from a male donor in good health and CMV-seronegative. Both conserved end residues are part of each CDR3. The D gene is left open where the match is weak. Clone size is shown for a subset of rows, as once, few, many or a class of expanded clone.

clone size	V gene	J gene	CDR3 length	D gene	CDR3 protein	CDR3 DNA
NA	TRBV6-5	TRBJ1-1	14	NA	CATSWGGLNTEAFF	TGTGCCACCTCCTGGGGGGGATTGAACACTGAAGCTTTCTTT
NA	TRBV29-1	TRBJ2-3	14	TRBD2	CSVGLAGGTDTQYF	TGCAGCGTTGGCCTAGCGGGAGGCACAGATACGCAGTATTTT
NA	TRBV2	TRBJ2-7	13	NA	CASTAEQDYEQYF	TGTGCCAGCACCGCGGAACAGGACTACGAGCAGTACTTC
once	TRBV9	TRBJ2-6	18	TRBD2	CASRYSLAGGPGANVLTF	TGTGCCAGCAGATATTCACTAGCGGGAGGGCCAGGGGCCAACGTCCTGACTTTC
NA	TRBV30	TRBJ2-3	14	NA	CAWSSQGGGDTQYF	TGTGCCTGGAGCTCACAGGGTGGTGGAGATACGCAGTATTTT
NA	TRBV2	TRBJ2-3	15	NA	CASSGARRDTDTQYF	TGTGCCAGCAGTGGCGCTAGGCGGGACACAGATACGCAGTATTTT
NA	TRBV10-3	TRBJ1-1	15	TRBD1	CAISPGQSPNTEAFF	TGTGCCATCAGTCCGGGACAGAGCCCGAACACTGAAGCTTTCTTT
once	TRBV11-3	TRBJ2-3	17	NA	CASSLRGSGLREDTQYF	TGTGCCAGCAGCTTAAGGGGGTCCGGCCTCAGGGAAGATACGCAGTATTTT
few	TRBV30	TRBJ1-2	13	NA	CAWSLQGNYGYTF	TGTGCCTGGAGTCTACAGGGCAACTATGGCTACACCTTC
once	TRBV6-1	TRBJ2-2	14	NA	CASCPSRPGGELFF	TGTGCCAGCTGCCCTAGTCGGCCGGGCGGGGAGCTGTTTTTT
NA	TRBV6-6	TRBJ2-7	14	TRBD1	CASRDRDQYYEQYF	TGTGCCAGCAGGGACAGGGACCAATACTACGAGCAGTACTTC
NA	TRBV7-2	TRBJ1-2	14	TRBD1	CASSPRSGQGGYTF	TGTGCCAGCAGCCCTAGATCTGGACAGGGAGGCTACACCTTC
NA	TRBV7-2	TRBJ2-7	14	NA	CASSLHGSYYEQYF	TGTGCCAGCAGCTTACACGGGAGTTACTACGAGCAGTACTTC
NA	TRBV7-8	TRBJ1-5	13	NA	CASSILQNQPQHF	TGTGCCAGCAGCATACTCCAAAATCAGCCCCAGCATTTT
NA	TRBV4-1	TRBJ1-1	12	NA	CASRAYDTEAFF	TGCGCCAGCAGAGCATACGACACTGAAGCTTTCTTT
NA	TRBV5-1	TRBJ1-3	16	TRBD1	CASSISMGQTGNTIYF	TGCGCCAGCAGCATATCGATGGGACAGACCGGAAACACCATATATTTT
NA	TRBV6-1	TRBJ1-1	15	TRBD1	CASRLRDRLNTEAFF	TGTGCCAGCAGGTTACGGGACAGGTTGAACACTGAAGCTTTCTTT
NA	TRBV5-1	TRBJ2-1	17	TRBD1	CASSILSGTGPPDEQFF	TGCGCCAGCAGCATACTATCCGGGACAGGGCCTCCCGATGAGCAGTTCTTC
NA	TRBV10-3	TRBJ2-7	16	TRBD2	CAISVQRGAGSYEQYF	TGTGCCATCAGTGTTCAGCGGGGGGCCGGGTCCTACGAGCAGTACTTC
NA	TRBV2	TRBJ1-3	14	NA	CASSEATGGNTIYF	TGTGCCAGCAGTGAAGCAACAGGTGGAAACACCATATATTTT
few	TRBV5-4	TRBJ1-1	13	TRBD1	CASSLFQGAEAFF	TGTGCCAGCAGCCTTTTTCAGGGGGCCGAAGCTTTCTTT
NA	TRBV6-1	TRBJ1-2	15	NA	CVSSPPFTDIQGYTF	TGTGTCAGCAGCCCCCCTTTCACAGATATACAAGGCTACACCTTC
NA	TRBV11-1	TRBJ2-7	14	NA	CASSSSQRSYEQYF	TGTGCCAGCAGCTCATCCCAGCGGTCCTACGAGCAGTACTTC
NA	TRBV18	TRBJ2-7	18	NA	CASSLLLTTGRTAYEQYF	TGTGCCAGCTCACTTTTACTGACAACCGGGAGAACTGCCTACGAGCAGTACTTC
NA	TRBV18	TRBJ2-1	16	NA	CASSPRTESSYNEQFF	TGTGCCAGCTCACCACGGACAGAGAGCTCCTACAATGAGCAGTTCTTC
NA	TRBV10-3	TRBJ2-7	12	NA	CAIRKQVCEQYF	TGTGCCATCAGAAAACAGGTTTGCGAGCAGTACTTC
NA	TRBV7-9	TRBJ2-5	14	NA	CASSHETGGETQYF	TGTGCCAGCAGCCACGAGACAGGTGGAGAGACCCAGTACTTC
NA	TRBV2	TRBJ1-1	13	NA	CASSDRGVGEAFF	TGTGCCAGCAGTGATCGGGGGGTGGGTGAAGCTTTCTTT
NA	TRBV10-3	TRBJ2-1	14	TRBD2	CATWGGSTYNEQFF	TGTGCCACATGGGGGGGGTCTACCTACAATGAGCAGTTCTTC
NA	TRBV2	TRBJ2-2	13	TRBD2	CASTREVTGELFF	TGTGCCAGCACTCGGGAGGTTACCGGGGAGCTGTTTTTT
NA	TRBV18	TRBJ2-1	14	TRBD1	CASSPRTGTDEQFF	TGTGCCAGCTCACCAAGGACAGGGACGGATGAGCAGTTCTTC
once	TRBV6-5	TRBJ1-1	16	NA	CASSYLQVVGNTEAFF	TGTGCCAGCAGTTACTTACAGGTTGTGGGCAACACTGAAGCTTTCTTT
NA	TRBV15	TRBJ1-1	16	TRBD1	CATSRTREGANTEAFF	TGTGCCACCAGCAGAACCCGAGAGGGGGCGAATACTGAAGCTTTCTTT
NA	TRBV9	TRBJ1-1	13	NA	CASSSTVGTEAFF	TGTGCCAGCAGCTCAACAGTGGGCACTGAAGCTTTCTTT
NA	TRBV9	TRBJ2-2	15	NA	CASRRGSGNTGELFF	TGTGCCAGTCGCCGGGGTAGCGGGAACACCGGGGAGCTGTTTTTT
NA	TRBV6-5	TRBJ1-1	13	TRBD1	CASRPTGSTEAFF	TGTGCCAGCAGGCCGACAGGGTCCACTGAAGCTTTCTTT
NA	TRBV11-2	TRBJ2-7	16	TRBD1	CASSRTRLGQTYEQYF	TGTGCCAGCAGCCGGACCCGCTTGGGACAGACTTACGAGCAGTACTTC
NA	TRBV28	TRBJ2-1	16	NA	CASSFRRISTYNEQFF	TGTGCCAGCAGTTTCAGGCGCATATCTACCTACAATGAGCAGTTCTTC
NA	TRBV7-3	TRBJ1-1	12	NA	CASSPPDTEAFF	TGTGCCAGCAGCCCTCCCGACACTGAAGCTTTCTTT
NA	TRBV5-6	TRBJ1-1	16	NA	CASSLAYFTGNTEAFF	TGTGCCAGCAGCTTGGCCTATTTCACAGGGAACACTGAAGCTTTCTTT
NA	TRBV7-9	TRBJ2-5	13	NA	CSSSLLVRETQYF	TGTTCCAGCAGCCTACTAGTCCGAGAGACCCAGTACTTC
NA	TRBV27	TRBJ1-5	16	TRBD1	CASSALRQGMGQPQHF	TGTGCCAGCAGTGCGCTCAGACAGGGGATGGGTCAGCCCCAGCATTTT
NA	TRBV19	TRBJ1-4	16	NA	CASRKDRLSTNEKLFF	TGTGCCAGTAGAAAGGACAGATTATCAACTAATGAAAAACTGTTTTTT
few	TRBV4-1	TRBJ2-5	17	TRBD2	CASSPQTSGGLKETQYF	TGCGCCAGCAGCCCCCAGACTAGCGGGGGGTTAAAAGAGACCCAGTACTTC
NA	TRBV21-1	TRBJ1-3	20	NA	CANSKFGQGPPRASGNTIYF	TGTGCCAACAGCAAATTCGGACAGGGACCCCCTCGGGCTTCTGGAAACACCATATATTTT
NA	TRBV4-3	TRBJ2-1	15	TRBD2	CASSWGLAGRDEQFF	TGCGCCAGCAGCTGGGGACTAGCGGGGAGGGATGAGCAGTTCTTC
NA	TRBV30	TRBJ1-2	11	NA	CAWTANYGYTF	TGTGCCTGGACAGCTAACTATGGCTACACCTTC
NA	TRBV5-4	TRBJ2-3	16	NA	CASSLVSGVRGDTQYF	TGTGCCAGCAGCTTGGTATCCGGTGTCAGAGGAGATACGCAGTATTTT
NA	TRBV6-6	TRBJ2-7	15	TRBD1	CASSYSGTGPYEQYF	TGTGCCAGCAGTTACTCCGGGACAGGGCCCTACGAGCAGTACTTC
NA	TRBV9	TRBJ1-6	17	NA	CASSAPQGSSYNSPLHF	TGTGCCAGCAGCGCCCCACAGGGTTCCTCCTATAATTCACCCCTCCACTTT
few	TRBV4-3	TRBJ2-5	16	TRBD1	CASSQDGGRGQETQYF	TGCGCCAGCAGCCAAGATGGTGGAAGGGGGCAGGAGACCCAGTACTTC
NA	TRBV29-1	TRBJ2-1	14	NA	CSAGEVYSYNEQFF	TGCAGCGCCGGGGAGGTCTACTCCTACAATGAGCAGTTCTTC
NA	TRBV6-1	TRBJ1-1	13	TRBD1	CASSVQGSTEAFF	TGTGCCAGCAGTGTACAGGGGAGCACTGAAGCTTTCTTT
NA	TRBV5-1	TRBJ2-3	16	NA	CASSQAAGTSTDTQYF	TGCGCCAGCAGCCAGGCAGCAGGGACTAGCACAGATACGCAGTATTTT
NA	TRBV18	TRBJ1-2	14	NA	CASSPSHTNYGYTF	TGTGCCAGCTCACCTAGCCATACTAACTATGGCTACACCTTC
NA	TRBV18	TRBJ2-2	15	TRBD2	CASSRTSGGTGELFF	TGTGCCAGCTCGCGGACTAGCGGGGGTACCGGGGAGCTGTTTTTT
NA	TRBV4-3	TRBJ2-7	13	NA	CASSQHTGREQYF	TGCGCCAGCAGCCAACATACAGGGCGCGAGCAGTACTTC